This passage covers 25 T cell receptor beta chains from one sample sequenced in a study of blood T cell repertoires in COVID-19. TCRdb's copy holds only in-frame clones and misses some; the assay was immunoSEQ multiplex PCR. Here the sample spans roughly 150,000 clones, 70% to 90% being singletons. Sequencing input: peripheral blood. The receptors were gathered from a man aged 80 or over with COVID-19, enrolled during active disease.

There are a few counts of this clone. The chain couples TRBV24-1 to TRBJ2-7; the match to TRBD1 covers 9 bases. CDR3 length: 15 amino acids. Trimming at V came to 3 bases and at J to 6 bases, leaving 8 bases not matched to a gene. Germline V CDR1 and CDR2: KGHDR, SFDVKD. The CDR3 DNA is TGTGCCACCAGTGATCCCGGGACAGGGACCGGCGAGCAGTACTTC. Encoded protein: CATSDPGTGTGEQYF.

The chain uses TRBV10-3 and TRBJ1-2; 7 bases line up with TRBD1. CDR3 length equals 14 residues. Losses at the gene ends were 6 bases for V and 4 bases for J; bases not matched to a gene: 8. CDR1 is ENHRY and CDR2 is SYGVKD in the germline V gene. CDR3 nucleotides: TGTGCCATCAGCCCGACAGGGCGATCCTATGGCTACACCTTC. Translation gives CAISPTGRSYGYTF.

This chain links TRBV27 with TRBJ1-1; a weak D match, TRBD1 (6 bases). CDR1 and CDR2 from the germline V gene are MNHEY and SMNVEV (reference sequence). V was pared by 2 bases and J by 5 bases, with 12 bases between. The CDR3 runs to 14 residues. This CDR3 reads CASSLETGKTEAFF. The CDR3, as DNA: TGTGCCAGCAGTTTAGAAACAGGGAAAACTGAAGCTTTCTTT.

J is TRBJ2-2 and V is TRBV24-1, with a possible D match to TRBD1 (6 bases). This CDR3 comprises 18 residues. Germline-derived CDR1 and CDR2 are KGHDR and SFDVKD. V lost 0 bases and J lost 0, with 13 bases in between. The DNA for the CDR3 is TGTGCCACCAGTGATTTGGTTCAGGGGCGCACGAACACCGGGGAGCTGTTTTTT. It codes for CATSDLVQGRTNTGELFF.

In this sample, this clone turned up a few times. J is TRBJ1-5 and V is TRBV5-1, with TRBD1 matching 8 bases. The CDR3 is made up of 13 amino acids. Trimming took 0 bases from V and 7 from J; bases not matched to a gene: 0. CDR1 is SGHRS and CDR2 is YFSETQ in the germline V gene. In nucleotides, the CDR3 is TGCGCCAGCAGCTTGGGACAGGGGCAGCCCCAGCATTTT. Protein product: CASSLGQGQPQHF. The full variable domain, its missing parts supplied by reference TRBV5-1 and TRBJ1-5, is KAGVTQTPRYLIKTRGQQVTLSCSPISGHRSVSWYQQTPGQGLQFLFEYFSETQRNKGNFPGRFSGRQFSNSRSEMNVSTLELGDSALYLCASSLGQGQPQHFGDGTRLSIL.

This clone has just a few counts. The rearrangement uses TRBV5-6 and TRBJ2-2; D may be TRBD2 (7 bases). V was trimmed by 0 bases and J by 5 bases, leaving 14 bases between them. CDR1 and CDR2 (germline): SGHDT, YYEEEE. The CDR3 totals 16 residues. The CDR3: CASSLDGGRWTGELFF. Written as DNA, the CDR3 is TGTGCCAGCAGCTTGGACGGGGGGCGTTGGACCGGGGAGCTGTTTTTT.

The chain recombines TRBV5-1 with TRBJ2-3, with 9 bases matching TRBD2. The CDR3 is 15 residues long. V gave up 7 bases and J gave up 4 bases; unmatched junction bases: 10. Germline V gene sequence: CDR1 SGHRS, CDR2 YFSETQ. The CDR3 coding sequence is TGCGCCAGCTTTTTGACGGCGGGGGGGTCAGATACGCAGTATTTT. Its translation is CASFLTAGGSDTQYF.

The CDR3 sequence: CASQRGGLTGELFF. CDR3 nucleotide sequence: TGCGCCAGCCAGCGGGGGGGTCTCACCGGGGAGCTGTTTTTT. The rearrangement links TRBV10-2 to TRBJ2-2; 10 bases are shared with TRBD2. The CDR3 totals 14 residues. Germline lookup yields CDR1 WSHSY and CDR2 SAAADI. V was clipped by 8 bases and J by 4 bases; unmatched bases: 4.

This clone appeared once. The CDR3 spells CASSAEANSPLHF. The CDR3 DNA follows: TGCGCCAGCAGCGCGGAAGCAAATTCACCCCTCCACTTT. This sequence joins TRBV5-1 and TRBJ1-6; D gene unclear. Germline CDR1 SGHRS, CDR2 YFSETQ. The V end was cut by 4 bases, the J end by 7 bases, with 9 bases between. This CDR3 is built from 13 residues.

This clone was counted once. The CDR3 DNA is TGTGCCAGCAGCTTAAATCTAGAGGGCGAGCAGTACTTC. It yields the protein CASSLNLEGEQYF. V usage is TRBV7-3 and J usage is TRBJ2-7, with a tentative D call TRBD2 (5 bases). V was trimmed by 1 base and J by 6 bases, leaving 10 bases between them. This CDR3 has 13 amino acids. Germline V CDR1 and CDR2: SGHTA, FQGTGA.

The V call is TRBV29-1, the J call TRBJ2-2; 11 nucleotides match TRBD2. The CDR3 runs to 17 residues. J lost 7 bases, V lost 4 bases, and 14 bases had no gene match. The germline gives CDR1 SQVTM, CDR2 ANQGSEA. CDR3 bases: TGCAGCGTTGCCTCTACTAGCGGGGGCCAGGGAAACGGGGAGCTGTTTTTT. Its translation: CSVASTSGGQGNGELFF.

The chain couples TRBV6-5 to TRBJ1-4, with TRBD1 as a possible D gene (5 bases). Trimming took off 0 bases at V and 6 bases at J, with 11 bases between the two ends. The CDR3 is made up of 15 amino acids. Germline CDR1 reads MNHEY; CDR2 reads SVGAGI. This CDR3 reads CASSYSRQGYEKLFF. CDR3 sequence (DNA): TGTGCCAGCAGTTACTCGCGGCAGGGCTATGAAAAACTGTTTTTT.

The chain is built from TRBV3-1 (or the pseudogene TRBV3-2) and TRBJ2-7; D might be TRBD1 (5 bases). This CDR3 is built from 14 residues. Per germline, CDR1 LGHDT and CDR2 YNNKEL (reference sequence). Trimming pared 2 bases from V and 1 base from J, leaving 9 bases between. The DNA for the CDR3 is TGTGCCAGCAGCCAAAATTCAGGGTCCTACGAGCAGTACTTC. This sequence encodes CASSQNSGSYEQYF.

The chain combines TRBV4-1 with TRBJ2-2, with 11 positions matching TRBD2. Germline V gene lookup returns CDR1 MGHRA and CDR2 YSYEKL. V dropped 0 bases and J dropped 4; count of bases not matched to a gene: 1. The CDR3 runs to 16 residues. The CDR3 reads CASSQDGTSGTGELFF. The CDR3 bases are TGCGCCAGCAGCCAAGACGGGACTAGCGGCACCGGGGAGCTGTTTTTT.

This CDR3 reads CASRDGRTYEQYF. The CDR3 DNA follows: TGTGCCAGCAGAGACGGGAGGACCTACGAGCAGTACTTC. V usage is TRBV6-5 and J usage is TRBJ2-7; 7 nucleotides line up with TRBD2. Per germline, CDR1 MNHEY and CDR2 SVGAGI. The J segment lost 2 bases and the V segment lost 6 bases, leaving 4 bases of the junction unmatched. This CDR3 has 13 residues.

This clone was seen just once. This chain uses TRBV18 with TRBJ1-1; 7 bases map to TRBD1. The V and J ends lost 3 bases and 4 bases, in that order; junction bases with no gene match: 5. The CDR3 consists of 14 residues. CDR1 is KGHSH and CDR2 is LQKENI in the germline V gene. The CDR3 loop reads CASSPGAGGTEAFF. CDR3 nucleotide sequence: TGTGCCAGCTCACCGGGGGCAGGGGGCACTGAAGCTTTCTTT.

The chain has TRBV2 and TRBJ2-5; maybe TRBD1 (6 bases). The CDR3 loop spans 12 amino acids. Trimming took 5 bases from V and 4 from J, leaving 8 bases between them. Germline values: CDR1 SNHLY, CDR2 FYNNEI. Here the CDR3 reads CASSTGLETQYF. In nucleotides, the CDR3 is TGTGCCAGCAGTACAGGGTTAGAGACCCAGTACTTC.

The rearrangement joins TRBV4-3 to TRBJ1-1; D remains ambiguous. The germline V gene has CDR1 LGHNA and CDR2 YSLEER. This CDR3 comprises 15 residues. Trimming cost V 0 bases and J 2 bases, with 10 bases left between them. The CDR3 nucleotides read TGCGCCAGCAGCCAAGACGTCAGTTACAACACTGAAGCTTTCTTT. This codes for CASSQDVSYNTEAFF.

The chain has TRBV5-5 and TRBJ2-5, with no clear D. The CDR3 has 14 residues. Between the trimmed V and J ends, which lost 2 bases and 5 bases, there was a span of 13 bases. Germline CDR1 is SGHKS and CDR2 is YYEKEE (reference sequence). CDR3 DNA: TGTGCCAGCAGCTTCGGCGGAACCCGGGAGACCCAGTACTTC. It is translated as CASSFGGTRETQYF.

This clone was seen once. V and J are TRBV18 and TRBJ2-7; a weak D match, TRBD1 (6 bases). The germline gives CDR1 KGHSH, CDR2 LQKENI. V lost 5 bases and J 6 bases, leaving 14 bases between the germline ends. This CDR3 contains 13 residues. The CDR3 DNA reads as TGTGCCAGCTCAACCCGACAGGATCGCGAGCAGTACTTC. This translates into CASSTRQDREQYF.

DNA for the CDR3: TGTGCCAGCAGCCTGACTAGCGGGACATCCTACGAGCAGTACTTC. This encodes CASSLTSGTSYEQYF. V is TRBV3-1 (or the pseudogene TRBV3-2) and J is TRBJ2-7, with TRBD2 matching 11 bases. The CDR3 runs 15 residues. V lost 4 bases and J lost 1; bases outside the gene matches: 3. The germline gives CDR1 LGHDT, CDR2 YNNKEL (reference sequence).

The chain couples TRBV7-3 to TRBJ1-2; a possible D gene is TRBD1 (6 bases). The CDR3 has 15 residues. V lost 5 bases, J lost 6 bases, and 19 bases lay in between. In germline, CDR1 is SGHTA, CDR2 FQGTGA. The CDR3 bases are TGTGCCAGCAGCCCTCAGGGGACGGCCGGAAATGGCTACACCTTC. This gives the protein CASSPQGTAGNGYTF.

The chain couples TRBV15 to TRBJ2-1, with a possible D match to TRBD2 (6 bases). This CDR3 comprises 15 residues. Trimming stripped 5 bases from V and 8 bases from J, with 19 bases between. The germline gives CDR1 LNHNV, CDR2 YYDKDF (reference sequence). CDR3: CATSEGGGVVDEQFF. The CDR3 DNA follows: TGTGCCACCAGCGAGGGCGGCGGGGTTGTGGATGAGCAGTTCTTC.

The V gene is TRBV2, the J gene TRBJ1-3; D remains ambiguous. In germline, CDR1 is SNHLY, CDR2 FYNNEI. CDR3 length equals 15 residues. Trimming left V 3 bases short and J 0 bases short, with 9 bases between. CDR3 bases: TGTGCCAGCAGTGAGGCCACCAGCTCTGGAAACACCATATATTTT. Its protein product is CASSEATSSGNTIYF.

J is TRBJ2-2 and V is TRBV7-3, with 8 bases identical to TRBD1. The CDR3 runs 18 residues. Germline lookup yields CDR1 SGHTA and CDR2 FQGTGA. The junction had 12 bases not matched to a gene; V was cut back by 6 bases and J by 0 bases. The CDR3 bases are TGTGCCAGCAGATTGACCCCAGGGGGCCCACCGAACACCGGGGAGCTGTTTTTT. Translated, it gives CASRLTPGGPPNTGELFF.